The sequence of this TCR beta chain was determined in a study of blood T cell repertoires in COVID-19. The V segment lost 3 bases and the J segment 8 bases; nucleotides outside the gene matches: 8. This CDR3 is 16 amino acids long. Germline CDR1 reads SGHRS; CDR2 reads YFSETQ. Profiled with immunoSEQ multiplex PCR; TCRdb holds only in-frame clones, not every one. The data contain 200,000 to 250,000 clones, 80% to 90% of them singletons. This clonotype was sampled from a woman between 40 and 50 years old with acute COVID-19. This chain joins TRBV5-1 and TRBJ2-1; TRBD2 aligns across 13 bases. Source material: PBMCs or T cells enriched from blood (not recorded which). The CDR3 protein is CASSSLTSGGIDEQFF. For the CDR3, the DNA is TGCGCCAGCAGCTCTTTGACTAGCGGGGGGATAGATGAGCAGTTCTTC.